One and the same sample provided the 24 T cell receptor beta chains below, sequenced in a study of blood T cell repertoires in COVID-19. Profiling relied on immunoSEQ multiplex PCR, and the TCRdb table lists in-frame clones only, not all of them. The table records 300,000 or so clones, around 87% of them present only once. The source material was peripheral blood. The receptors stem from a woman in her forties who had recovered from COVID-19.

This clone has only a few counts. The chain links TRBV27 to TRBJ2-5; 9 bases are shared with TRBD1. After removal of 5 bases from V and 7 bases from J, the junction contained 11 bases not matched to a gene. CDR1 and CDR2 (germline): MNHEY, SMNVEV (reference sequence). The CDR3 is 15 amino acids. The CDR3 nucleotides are TGTGCCAGCAGTCCTCGACAGGGGGTGGTGGGGACCCAGTACTTC. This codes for CASSPRQGVVGTQYF.

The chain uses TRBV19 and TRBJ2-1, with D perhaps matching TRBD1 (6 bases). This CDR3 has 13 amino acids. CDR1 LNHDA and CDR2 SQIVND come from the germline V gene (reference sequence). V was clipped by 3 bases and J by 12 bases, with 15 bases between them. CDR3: CASSISHRALQFF. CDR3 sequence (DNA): TGTGCCAGTAGTATCTCCCACAGGGCTCTGCAGTTCTTC.

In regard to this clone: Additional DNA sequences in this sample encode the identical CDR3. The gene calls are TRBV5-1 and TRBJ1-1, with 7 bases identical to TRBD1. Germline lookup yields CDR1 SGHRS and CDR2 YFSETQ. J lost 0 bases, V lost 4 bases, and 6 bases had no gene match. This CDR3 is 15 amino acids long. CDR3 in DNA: TGCGCCAGCAGCCCGACAGGGACAATGAACACTGAAGCTTTCTTT. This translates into CASSPTGTMNTEAFF.

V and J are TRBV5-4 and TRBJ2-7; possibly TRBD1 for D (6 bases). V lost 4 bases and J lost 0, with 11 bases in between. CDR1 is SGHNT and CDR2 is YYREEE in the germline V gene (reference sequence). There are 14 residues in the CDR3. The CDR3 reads CASSTDSSSYEQYF. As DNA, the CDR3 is TGTGCCAGCAGCACGGACAGTAGCTCCTACGAGCAGTACTTC.

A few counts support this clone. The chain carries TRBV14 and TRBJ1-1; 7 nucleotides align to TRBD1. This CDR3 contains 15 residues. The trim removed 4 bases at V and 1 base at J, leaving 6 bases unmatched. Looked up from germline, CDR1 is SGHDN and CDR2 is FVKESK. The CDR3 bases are TGTGCCAGCAGCCGAAGAGGACAGGCGAACACTGAAGCTTTCTTT. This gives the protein CASSRRGQANTEAFF.

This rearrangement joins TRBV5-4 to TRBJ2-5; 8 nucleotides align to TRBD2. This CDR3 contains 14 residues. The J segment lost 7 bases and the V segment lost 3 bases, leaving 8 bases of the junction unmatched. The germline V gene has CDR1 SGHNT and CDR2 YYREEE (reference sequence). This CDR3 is CASSSTGTRATQYF. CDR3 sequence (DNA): TGTGCCAGCAGCTCCACCGGGACTAGAGCGACCCAGTACTTC.

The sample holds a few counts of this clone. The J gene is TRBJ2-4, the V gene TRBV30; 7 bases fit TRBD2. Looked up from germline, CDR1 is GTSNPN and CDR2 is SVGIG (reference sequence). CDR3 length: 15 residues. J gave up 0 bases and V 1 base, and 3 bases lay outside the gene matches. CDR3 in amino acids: CAWSARGGAKNIQYF. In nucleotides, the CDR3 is TGTGCCTGGAGTGCGCGCGGGGGAGCCAAAAACATTCAGTACTTC. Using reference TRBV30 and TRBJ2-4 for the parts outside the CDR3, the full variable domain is SQTIHQWPATLVQPVGSPLSLECTVEGTSNPNLYWYRQAAGRGLQLLFYSVGIGQISSEVPQNLSASRPQDRQFILSSKKLLLSDSGFYLCAWSARGGAKNIQYFGAGTRLSVL.

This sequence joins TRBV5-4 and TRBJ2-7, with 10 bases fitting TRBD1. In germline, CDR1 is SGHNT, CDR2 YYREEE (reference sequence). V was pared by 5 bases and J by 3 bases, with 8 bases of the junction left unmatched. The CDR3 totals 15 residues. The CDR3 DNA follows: TGTGCCAGCAGTTTCCCCGGGACAGGGGTCTACGAGCAGTACTTC. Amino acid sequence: CASSFPGTGVYEQYF.

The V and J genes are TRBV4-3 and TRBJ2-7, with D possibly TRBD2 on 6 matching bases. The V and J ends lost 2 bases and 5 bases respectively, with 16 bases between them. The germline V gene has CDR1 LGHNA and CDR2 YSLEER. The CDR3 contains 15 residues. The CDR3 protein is CASSQRPRWGDEQYF. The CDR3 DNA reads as TGCGCCAGCAGCCAAAGACCCAGGTGGGGGGACGAGCAGTACTTC.

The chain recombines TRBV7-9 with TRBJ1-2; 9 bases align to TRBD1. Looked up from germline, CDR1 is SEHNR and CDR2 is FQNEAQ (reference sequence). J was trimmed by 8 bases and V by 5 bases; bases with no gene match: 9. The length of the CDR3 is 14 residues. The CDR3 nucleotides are TGTGCCAGCAGCCTAGGAGGGACAGGGCGAGGCTACACCTTC. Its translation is CASSLGGTGRGYTF.

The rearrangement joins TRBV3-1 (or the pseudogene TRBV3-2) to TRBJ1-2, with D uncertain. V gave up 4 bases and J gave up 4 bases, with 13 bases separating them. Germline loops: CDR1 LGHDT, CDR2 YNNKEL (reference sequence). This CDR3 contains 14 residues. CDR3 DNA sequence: TGTGCCAGCAGCCTTCCCGACACCTCCTATGGCTACACCTTC. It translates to CASSLPDTSYGYTF.

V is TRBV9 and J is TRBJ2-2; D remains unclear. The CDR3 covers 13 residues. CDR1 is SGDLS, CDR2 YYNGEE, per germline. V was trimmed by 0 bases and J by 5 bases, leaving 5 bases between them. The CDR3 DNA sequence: TGTGCCAGCAGCGTAGCCATGACCGGGGAGCTGTTTTTT. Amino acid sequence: CASSVAMTGELFF.

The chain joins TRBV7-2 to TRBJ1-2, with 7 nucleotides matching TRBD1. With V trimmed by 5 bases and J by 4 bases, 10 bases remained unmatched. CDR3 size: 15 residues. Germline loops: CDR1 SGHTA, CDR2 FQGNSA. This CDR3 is CASSTAGTAFYGYTF. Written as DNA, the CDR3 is TGTGCCAGCAGCACCGCCGGGACAGCCTTCTATGGCTACACCTTC.

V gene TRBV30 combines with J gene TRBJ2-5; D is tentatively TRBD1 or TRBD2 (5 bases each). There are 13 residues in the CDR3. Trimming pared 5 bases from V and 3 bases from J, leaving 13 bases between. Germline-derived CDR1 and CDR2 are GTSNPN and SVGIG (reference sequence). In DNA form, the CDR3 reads TGTGCCTGGGGGGGTGGGCTTGAAGAGACCCAGTACTTC. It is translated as CAWGGGLEETQYF.

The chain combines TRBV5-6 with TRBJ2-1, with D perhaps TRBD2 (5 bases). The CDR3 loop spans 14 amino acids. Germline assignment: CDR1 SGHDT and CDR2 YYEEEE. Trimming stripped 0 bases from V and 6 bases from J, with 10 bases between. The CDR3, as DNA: TGTGCCAGCAGCTTGGTCCTAGCACCCAATGAGCAGTTCTTC. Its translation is CASSLVLAPNEQFF.

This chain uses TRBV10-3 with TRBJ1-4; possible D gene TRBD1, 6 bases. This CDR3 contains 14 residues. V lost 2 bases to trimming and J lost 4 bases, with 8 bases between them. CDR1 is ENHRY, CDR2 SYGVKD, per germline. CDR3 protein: CAISEGRGNEKLFF. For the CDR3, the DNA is TGTGCCATCAGTGAGGGCAGGGGTAATGAAAAACTGTTTTTT.

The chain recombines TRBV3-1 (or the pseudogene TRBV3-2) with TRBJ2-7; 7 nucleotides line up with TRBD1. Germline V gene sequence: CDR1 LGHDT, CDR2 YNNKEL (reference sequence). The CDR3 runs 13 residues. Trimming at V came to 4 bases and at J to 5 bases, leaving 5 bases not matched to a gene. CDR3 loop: CASSLGTVNEQYF. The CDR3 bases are TGTGCCAGCAGCCTCGGGACAGTCAACGAGCAGTACTTC.

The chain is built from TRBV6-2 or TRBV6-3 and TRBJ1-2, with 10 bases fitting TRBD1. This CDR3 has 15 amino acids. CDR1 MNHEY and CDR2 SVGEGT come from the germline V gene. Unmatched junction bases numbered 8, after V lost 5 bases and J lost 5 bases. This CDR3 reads CASSDWTGGSYGYTF. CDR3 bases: TGTGCCAGCAGTGACTGGACAGGGGGTTCTTATGGCTACACCTTC.

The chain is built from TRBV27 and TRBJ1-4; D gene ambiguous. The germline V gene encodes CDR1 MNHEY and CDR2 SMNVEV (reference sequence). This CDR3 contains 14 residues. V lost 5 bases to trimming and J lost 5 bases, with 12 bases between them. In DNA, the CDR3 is TGTGCCAGCAGTCCCTCGGAGACCAATGAAAAACTGTTTTTT. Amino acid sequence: CASSPSETNEKLFF.

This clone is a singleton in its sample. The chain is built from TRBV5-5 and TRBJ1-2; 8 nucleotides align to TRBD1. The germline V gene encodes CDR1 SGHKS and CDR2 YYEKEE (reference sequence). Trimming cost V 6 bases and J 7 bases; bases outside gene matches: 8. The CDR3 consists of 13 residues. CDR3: CASISQGAGGYTF. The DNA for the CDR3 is TGTGCCAGCATCTCGCAGGGGGCGGGTGGCTACACCTTC. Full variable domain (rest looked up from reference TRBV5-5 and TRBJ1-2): DAGVTQSPTHLIKTRGQQVTLRCSPISGHKSVSWYQQVLGQGPQFIFQYYEKEERGRGNFPDRFSARQFPNYSSELNVNALLLGDSALYLCASISQGAGGYTFGSGTRLTVV.

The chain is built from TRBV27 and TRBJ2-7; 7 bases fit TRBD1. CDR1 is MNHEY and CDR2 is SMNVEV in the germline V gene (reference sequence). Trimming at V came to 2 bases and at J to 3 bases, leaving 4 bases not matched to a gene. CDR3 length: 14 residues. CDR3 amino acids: CASSLGQVGYEQYF. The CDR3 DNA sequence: TGTGCCAGCAGTTTAGGACAGGTTGGCTACGAGCAGTACTTC.

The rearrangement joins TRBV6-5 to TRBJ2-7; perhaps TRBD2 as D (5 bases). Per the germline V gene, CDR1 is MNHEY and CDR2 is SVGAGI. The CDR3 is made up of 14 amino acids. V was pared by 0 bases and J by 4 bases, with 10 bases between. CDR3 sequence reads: CASSYSLSGYEQYF. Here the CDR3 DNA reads TGTGCCAGCAGTTACTCCCTCTCGGGATACGAGCAGTACTTC.

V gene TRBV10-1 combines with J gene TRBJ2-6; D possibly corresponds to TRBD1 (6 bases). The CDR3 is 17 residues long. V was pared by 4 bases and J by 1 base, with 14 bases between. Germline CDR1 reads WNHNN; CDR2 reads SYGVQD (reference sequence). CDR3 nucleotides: TGCGCCAGCAGTGGCCACAGGGATCTTTCTGGGGCCAACGTCCTGACTTTC. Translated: CASSGHRDLSGANVLTF.

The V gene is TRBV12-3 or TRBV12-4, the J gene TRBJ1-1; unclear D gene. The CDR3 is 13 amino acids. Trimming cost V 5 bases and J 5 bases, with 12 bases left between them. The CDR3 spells CASSPSARTEAFF. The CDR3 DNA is TGTGCCAGCAGTCCATCCGCCCGGACTGAAGCTTTCTTT.